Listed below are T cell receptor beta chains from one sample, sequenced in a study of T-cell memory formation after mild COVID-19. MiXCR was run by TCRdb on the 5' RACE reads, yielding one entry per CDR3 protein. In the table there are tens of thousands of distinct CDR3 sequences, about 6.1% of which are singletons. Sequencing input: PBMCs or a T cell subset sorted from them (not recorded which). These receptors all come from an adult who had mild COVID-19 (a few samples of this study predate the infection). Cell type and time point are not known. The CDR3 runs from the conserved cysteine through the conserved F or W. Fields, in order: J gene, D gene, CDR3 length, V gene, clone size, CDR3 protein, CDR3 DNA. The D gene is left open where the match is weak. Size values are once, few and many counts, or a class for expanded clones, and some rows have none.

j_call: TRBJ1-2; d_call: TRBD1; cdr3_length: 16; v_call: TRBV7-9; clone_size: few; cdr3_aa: CASGLKGGGRGDGYTF; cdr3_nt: TGTGCCAGCGGTCTCAAAGGAGGGGGCAGGGGGGATGGCTACACCTTC
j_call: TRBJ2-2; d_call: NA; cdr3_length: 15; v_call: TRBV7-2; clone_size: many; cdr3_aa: CASSLGGRGTGELFF; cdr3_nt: TGTGCCAGCAGCTTAGGGGGGCGTGGCACCGGGGAGCTGTTTTTT
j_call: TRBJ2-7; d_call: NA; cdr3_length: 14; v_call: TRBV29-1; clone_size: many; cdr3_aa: CSVWPAGPSYEQYF; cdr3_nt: TGCAGCGTTTGGCCCGCCGGCCCGTCCTACGAGCAGTACTTC
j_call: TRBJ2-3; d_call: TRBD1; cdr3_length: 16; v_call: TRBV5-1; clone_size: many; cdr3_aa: CASSSAGQEGTDTQYF; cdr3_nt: TGCGCCAGCAGCTCGGCCGGACAGGAGGGCACAGATACGCAGTATTTT
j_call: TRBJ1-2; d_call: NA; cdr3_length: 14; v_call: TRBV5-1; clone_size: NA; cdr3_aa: CASSLAEGSYGYTF; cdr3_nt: TGCGCCAGCAGCTTGGCCGAGGGGAGCTATGGCTACACCTTC
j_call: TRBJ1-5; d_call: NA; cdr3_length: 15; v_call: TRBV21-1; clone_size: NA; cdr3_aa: CASRGGPSSNQPQHF; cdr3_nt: TGTGCCAGTCGTGGGGGTCCATCTAGCAATCAGCCCCAGCATTTT
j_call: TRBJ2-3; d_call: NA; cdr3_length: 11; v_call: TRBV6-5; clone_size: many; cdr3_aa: CASRYRDTQYF; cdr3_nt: TGTGCCAGCAGGTATCGAGATACGCAGTATTTT
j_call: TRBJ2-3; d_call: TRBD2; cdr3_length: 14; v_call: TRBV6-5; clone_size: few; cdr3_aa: CASRGSGGTDTQYF; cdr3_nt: TGTGCCAGTCGTGGTAGCGGGGGCACAGATACGCAGTATTTT
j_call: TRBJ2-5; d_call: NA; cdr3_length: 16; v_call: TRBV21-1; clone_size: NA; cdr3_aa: CASSRQGAPGLETQYF; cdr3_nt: TGTGCCAGCAGCCGACAGGGGGCGCCGGGTTTGGAGACCCAGTACTTC
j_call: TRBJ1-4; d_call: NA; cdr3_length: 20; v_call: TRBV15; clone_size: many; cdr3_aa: CATSRERIGRNHATNEKLFF; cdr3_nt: TGTGCCACCAGCAGAGAGAGAATTGGCAGGAACCATGCAACTAATGAAAAACTGTTTTTT
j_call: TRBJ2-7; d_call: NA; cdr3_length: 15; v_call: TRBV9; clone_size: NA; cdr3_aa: CASSVGPGAAYEQYF; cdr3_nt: TGTGCCAGCAGCGTAGGGCCGGGGGCGGCCTACGAGCAGTACTTC
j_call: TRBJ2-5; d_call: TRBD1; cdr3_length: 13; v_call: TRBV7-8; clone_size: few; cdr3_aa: CASNGQVGETQYF; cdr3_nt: TGTGCCAGCAACGGACAGGTTGGAGAGACCCAGTACTTC
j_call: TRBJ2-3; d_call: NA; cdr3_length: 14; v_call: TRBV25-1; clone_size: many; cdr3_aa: CASSDRLSTDTQYF; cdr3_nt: TGTGCCAGCAGTGACAGGCTTAGCACAGATACGCAGTATTTT
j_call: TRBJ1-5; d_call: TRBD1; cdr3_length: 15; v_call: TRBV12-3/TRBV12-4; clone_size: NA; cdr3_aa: CASSGQGISNQPQHF; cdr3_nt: TGTGCCAGCAGCGGACAGGGGATTAGCAATCAGCCCCAGCATTTT
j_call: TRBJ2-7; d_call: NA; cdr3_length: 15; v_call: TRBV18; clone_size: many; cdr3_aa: CASSPRDGGADEQYF; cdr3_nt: TGTGCCAGCTCCCCCAGGGATGGGGGGGCGGACGAGCAGTACTTC
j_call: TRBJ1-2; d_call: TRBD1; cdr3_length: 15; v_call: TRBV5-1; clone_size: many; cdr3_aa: CASSFGTGRGYGYTF; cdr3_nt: TGCGCCAGCAGCTTCGGGACAGGGAGGGGATATGGCTACACCTTC
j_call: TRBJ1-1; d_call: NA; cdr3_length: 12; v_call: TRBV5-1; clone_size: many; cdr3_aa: CASSFSVENPFF; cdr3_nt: TGCGCCAGCAGCTTCTCTGTGGAAAACCCTTTCTTT
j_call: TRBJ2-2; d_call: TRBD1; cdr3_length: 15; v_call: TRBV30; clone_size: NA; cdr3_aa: CACLGTGGFAGELFF; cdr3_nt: TGTGCCTGCCTTGGGACAGGGGGATTCGCCGGGGAGCTGTTTTTT
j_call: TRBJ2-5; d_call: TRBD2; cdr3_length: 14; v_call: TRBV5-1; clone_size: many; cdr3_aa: CASSGNSGQETQYF; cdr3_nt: TGCGCCAGCAGCGGGAATAGCGGGCAAGAGACCCAGTACTTC
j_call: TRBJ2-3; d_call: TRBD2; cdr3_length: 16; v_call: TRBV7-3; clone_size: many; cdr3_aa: CASSGLAGGSTDTQYF; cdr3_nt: TGTGCCAGCAGCGGACTAGCGGGGGGTAGCACAGATACGCAGTATTTT
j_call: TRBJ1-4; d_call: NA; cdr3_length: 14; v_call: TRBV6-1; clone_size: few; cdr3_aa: CASRGTAAGEKLFF; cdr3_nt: TGTGCCAGCAGGGGGACCGCCGCGGGGGAAAAACTGTTTTTT
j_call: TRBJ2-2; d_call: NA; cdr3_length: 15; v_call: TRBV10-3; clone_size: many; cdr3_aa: CAISDPGGVLGELFF; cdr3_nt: TGTGCCATCAGTGACCCCGGAGGGGTCCTCGGGGAGCTGTTTTTT